This T cell receptor (beta chain) came from a study of blood T cell repertoires in COVID-19. Study summary: In each case, the material was cDNA or gDNA derived from T cells, B-cell-depleted T cells, or PBMCs.

Trimming took 4 bases from V and 2 from J; bases not matched to a gene: 2. From germline, CDR1 is MNHEY and CDR2 SMNVEV (reference sequence). CDR3 length: 14 residues. How the authors handled the data: How many nucleated cells were present was estimated from reference gene primer amplification. The data were produced by immunoSEQ multiplex PCR, yet TCRdb's version contains in-frame clones alone and is incomplete. The V and J calls and clone size are taken from that table; D and trimming were inferred from the DNA. Here the sample spans fewer than 250,000 clones, 83% being singletons. The chain is built from TRBV27 and TRBJ1-1, with TRBD1 matching 9 bases. Sequenced: peripheral blood. The source of this sequence is a human donor in a cohort sampled during active COVID-19. CDR3 loop: CASSYRGPNTEAFF. The CDR3 DNA follows: TGTGCCAGCAGTTACAGGGGGCCCAACACTGAAGCTTTCTTT.